This TCR beta chain appears in the sequencing data of a study of blood T cell repertoires in COVID-19. Study details: COVID-19 samples, acute and convalescent, were from the United States, Italy and Spain. In each case, the material was cDNA or gDNA derived from T cells, B-cell-depleted T cells, or PBMCs.

Looked up from germline, CDR1 is LNHNV and CDR2 is YYDKDF (reference sequence). CDR3 length: 11 amino acids. After removal of 5 bases from V and 12 bases from J, the junction contained 4 bases not matched to a gene. In this sample, this clone turned up a few times. Per the authors' pipeline: Reference gene primer amplification gave nucleated cell count estimates. Sequenced by immunoSEQ multiplex PCR; TCRdb stores in-frame clones only, minus some. V and J calls plus clone size are reproduced from that table; the DNA served to infer D and trimming. Of about 240,000 clones listed, roughly 80% were seen once; the top ten hold over 3.5%.

The chain joins TRBV15 to TRBJ2-1, with 7 bases that match TRBD2. Sequenced input: peripheral blood. The TCR was taken from a woman aged 70-85 years with acute or convalescent COVID-19. CDR3 region: CATSAGVLQFF. For the CDR3, the DNA is TGTGCCACCAGCGCGGGGGTCTTGCAGTTCTTC.